The next 3 T cell receptor beta chains were all read from a single sample in a study of shared clonotypes between healthy human individuals. Here immunoSEQ multiplex PCR was the method, and the copy in TCRdb shows in-frame clones only, minus some. Here the sample spans roughly 2.2 million clones, 85% to 95% being singletons. The specimen sequenced was naive CD4+ T cells from PBMCs. The subset was: CD45RA+ positively selected. Receptor source: a man aged 18 to 29 in good health. Some clones in this sample may be carry-over from other donors' samples.

The gene calls are TRBV25-1 and TRBJ1-2; 10 nucleotides match TRBD1. The V gene end was trimmed by 4 bases and the J gene end by 7 bases; junction bases not matched to a gene: 9. Germline lookup yields CDR1 MGHDK and CDR2 SYGVNS. The CDR3 is made up of 15 amino acids. In DNA form, the CDR3 reads TGTGCCAGCAGTGGATCTTCGACAGGGGGCACTGGCTACACCTTC. Its protein is CASSGSSTGGTGYTF.

The CDR3, as DNA: TGTGCCTGGAGGGGCAATGGAAACACCATATATTTT. Translated: CAWRGNGNTIYF. The gene calls are TRBV30 and TRBJ1-3; D unresolved. The ends were cut back, 3 bases at V and 3 bases at J, with 6 bases in the middle. Germline lookup yields CDR1 GTSNPN and CDR2 SVGIG (reference sequence). The CDR3 totals 12 residues.

The chain combines TRBV11-2 with TRBJ1-4, with no clear D. The V end was cut by 1 base, the J end by 7 bases, with 10 bases between. Germline values: CDR1 SGHAT, CDR2 FQNNGV. The CDR3 has 14 amino acids. CDR3 sequence: CASSLAGHGEKLFF. CDR3 DNA sequence: TGTGCCAGCAGCTTAGCCGGGCACGGTGAAAAACTGTTTTTT.